Listed here are 22 T cell receptor beta chains from one sample, sequenced in a study of tumor and adjacent non-tumor tissue in lung cancer. TCRbeta libraries were built with three rounds of nested PCR, modified from ARM-PCR. TCRdb re-called the multiplex PCR reads with MiXCR, one entry per CDR3 protein. The sample comprises about 200,000 distinct CDR3 sequences, 60% to 75% of which are singletons, and 20% to 25% rests with the top ten. The template was RNA from unsorted bulk tissue. The source material was lung tumor tissue. All receptors come from a man in his 60s with non-small cell lung cancer.

Concerning this clonotype: Here the CDR3 omits its conserved ending phenylalanine or tryptophan, so a read error is the likely source. The J gene is TRBJ1-2, the V gene TRBV5-5; the D gene is possibly TRBD1 (5 bases). The V gene's germline CDR1 is SGHKS and CDR2 YYEKEE (reference sequence). The CDR3 extends over 14 amino acids. DNA for the CDR3: TGTGCCAGCAGCTCCGGACATGGAAACTATGGTTACACCTCC. It specifies CASSSGHGNYGYTS.

The rearrangement links TRBV20-1 to TRBJ2-3; D remains ambiguous. V shed 4 bases and J shed 1 base, with 9 bases lying between them. The germline V gene has CDR1 DFQATT and CDR2 SNEGSKA (reference sequence). The CDR3 consists of 13 residues. The CDR3 sequence is CSAIKSCTDTQYF. The CDR3 DNA reads TGCAGTGCTATCAAGAGTTGCACAGATACGCAGTATTTT.

As to this clonotype: One junction end does not reproduce the germline sequence, and a read error may be involved. The rearrangement links TRBV11-2 to TRBJ1-1, with D hard to call. The CDR3 runs to 12 residues. Per germline, CDR1 SGHAT and CDR2 FQNNGV. CDR3 DNA sequence: TGTGCCAGCAGCTGGCAAAACAATGAAGCTTTCTTT. Translating it yields CASSWQNNEAFF.

This clonotype showed up many times. The chain combines TRBV11-1 with TRBJ2-1; weak D call: TRBD1 (5 bases). Trimming pared 5 bases from V and 7 bases from J, leaving 18 bases between. This CDR3 is built from 15 residues. Germline-derived CDR1 and CDR2 are SGHAT and FQDESV (reference sequence). As DNA, the CDR3 is TGTGCCAGCAGCCCCTGGAGTCTTAGGGGTAATGAGCAGTTCTTC. This codes for CASSPWSLRGNEQFF.

The chain carries TRBV20-1 and TRBJ2-5; D might be TRBD1 (6 bases). Looked up from germline, CDR1 is DFQATT and CDR2 is SNEGSKA (reference sequence). V was shortened by 5 bases and J by 10 bases, with 17 bases between the two germline ends. The CDR3 runs to 12 residues. CDR3 sequence (DNA): TGCAGTGCTCTGGGGGCCCATGACGGCCAGTACTTC. This encodes CSALGAHDGQYF.

With respect to this clonotype: Given a much more abundant clone one base away, this may be a read error. The chain uses TRBV18 and TRBJ2-2, with D tentatively TRBD1 or TRBD2 (6 bases each). The CDR3 is made up of 16 amino acids. V shed 2 bases and J shed 5 bases, with 15 bases lying between them. The germline V gene has CDR1 KGHSH and CDR2 LQKENI. The CDR3 is CASSPYDGGGTGELFF. The DNA of the CDR3 is TGTGCCAGCTCACCATACGACGGAGGGGGTACCGGGGAGCTGTTTTTT.

The genes are TRBV12-3 or TRBV12-4 and TRBJ2-2; D gene ambiguous. This CDR3 is built from 14 residues. With 4 bases removed from V and 3 bases from J, the gap between germline ends came to 9 bases. This chain's CDR3 is CASSYSGDTGELFF. CDR3 nucleotides: TGTGCCAGCAGTTACTCAGGTGACACCGGGGAGCTGTTTTTT.

This clonotype was counted many times. V usage is TRBV29-1 and J usage is TRBJ2-7, with TRBD1 as a possible D gene (6 bases). Trimming shortened V by 6 bases and J by 2 bases, and 11 bases separated the two germline ends. The CDR3 has 12 amino acids. Germline CDR1 is SQVTM and CDR2 is ANQGSEA. The CDR3 loop is CSVGTNTYEQYF. CDR3 in DNA: TGCAGCGTCGGGACAAATACCTACGAGCAGTACTTC.

As concerns this clonotype: As the CDR3 is not closed by the conserved phenylalanine or tryptophan, this likely results from a read error. The chain joins TRBV20-1 to TRBJ1-4; tentative D call: TRBD1 (5 bases). Between the trimmed V and J ends, which lost 1 base and 8 bases, there was a span of 20 bases. CDR3 length equals 16 residues. Per germline, CDR1 DFQATT and CDR2 SNEGSKA (reference sequence). CDR3: CSARGAGIGAAEKLFL. For the CDR3, the DNA is TGCAGTGCTAGAGGGGCCGGGATAGGGGCGGCCGAAAAACTGTTTTTA.

This clonotype came up many times. This chain connects TRBV5-1 to TRBJ2-3, with TRBD2 as a possible D gene (5 bases). V was pared by 6 bases and J by 4 bases, with 18 bases between. The CDR3 is 15 residues long. Germline V gene data show CDR1 as SGHRS and CDR2 as YFSETQ. The CDR3 here is CASTLLGDRADTQYF. The CDR3 DNA follows: TGCGCCAGCACTCTACTCGGGGATCGGGCAGATACGCAGTATTTT.

This clonotype was recorded once. Compared with germline, one end of the junction differs, possibly owing to a read error. V and J are TRBV6-5 and TRBJ1-1; D gene uncertain. This CDR3 spans 13 amino acids. CDR1 and CDR2 from the germline V gene are MNHEY and SVGAGI. DNA of the CDR3: TGTGCCACCAGTCCTTCAACTGACACTGAAGCTTTCTTT. Amino acids: CATSPSTDTEAFF.

CDR3 sequence: CASSFALGLADSSYEQYF. In DNA, the CDR3 is TGTGCCAGCAGTTTCGCTCTCGGACTAGCGGATAGCTCCTACGAGCAGTACTTC. The chain carries TRBV28 and TRBJ2-7; TRBD2 matches at 10 bases. The germline gives CDR1 MDHEN, CDR2 SYDVKM. The CDR3 contains 18 residues. Trimming at V came to 3 bases and at J to 0 bases, leaving 11 bases not matched to a gene.

Regarding this clonotype: It may be a read error: a sequence one base away is much more abundant. The rearrangement uses TRBV20-1 and TRBJ1-1; D is unresolved. Germline-derived CDR1 and CDR2 are DFQATT and SNEGSKA (reference sequence). This CDR3 has 8 residues. CDR3 protein: CSALGALF. Written as DNA, the CDR3 is TGCAGTGCTTTAGGAGCTCTCTTT.

As regards this clonotype: A read error is possible here, since a much larger clone lies one base away. The chain links TRBV20-1 to TRBJ2-7; a weak D match, TRBD1 (6 bases). Germline CDR1 reads DFQATT; CDR2 reads SNEGSKA (reference sequence). This CDR3 is 14 amino acids long. The CDR3: CSAEDRTTYYKQYF. DNA for the CDR3: TGCAGTGCTGAAGACAGGACCACCTACTACAAGCAGTACTTC.

This clonotype was seen only a few times. The V and J genes are TRBV28 and TRBJ2-5; 8 nucleotides match TRBD1. The CDR3 sequence is 14 residues long. The V and J ends lost 4 bases and 4 bases, in that order; junction bases with no gene match: 5. Germline lookup yields CDR1 MDHEN and CDR2 SYDVKM. The CDR3 nucleotides read TGTGCCAGCAGTTATCGGACAGGGCGAGAGACCCAGTACTTC. Amino acids: CASSYRTGRETQYF.

This clonotype turned up a few times. The rearrangement uses TRBV6-1 and TRBJ2-7; a weak D match, TRBD1 (6 bases). CDR1 and CDR2 (germline): MNHNS, SASEGT. CDR3 size: 12 residues. V lost 4 bases and J 4 bases, leaving 8 bases between the germline ends. The CDR3 nucleotides are TGTGCCAGCAGTGTTGGGACATACGAGCAGTACTTC. Encoded protein: CASSVGTYEQYF.

The chain combines TRBV6-5 with TRBJ2-3; tentative D call: TRBD2 (5 bases). V dropped 9 bases and J dropped 0 bases, with 13 bases sitting between them. Germline V gene sequence: CDR1 MNHEY, CDR2 SVGAGI. The CDR3 has 14 residues. In nucleotides, the CDR3 is TGTGCCAGAAAAAGCGGACTTAGCACAGATACGCAGTATTTT. Encoded protein: CARKSGLSTDTQYF.

V is TRBV6-5 and J is TRBJ2-2; D might be TRBD1 or TRBD2, each matching 5 bases. Germline V gene lookup returns CDR1 MNHEY and CDR2 SVGAGI. CDR3 size: 14 residues. Trimming removed 8 bases from V and 1 base from J, with 11 bases in between. CDR3 sequence reads: CASYRDGNTGELFF. Written as DNA, the CDR3 is TGTGCCAGCTACCGGGACGGGAACACCGGGGAGCTGTTTTTT.

As concerns this clonotype: In this CDR3 the conserved last residue, phenylalanine or tryptophan, is missing, so a read error is likely. The gene calls are TRBV5-1 and TRBJ2-7; 10 nucleotides agree with TRBD2. This CDR3 has 14 amino acids. CDR1 is SGHRS, CDR2 YFSETQ, per germline. V lost 6 bases and J lost 8; bases outside the gene matches: 11. The chain's CDR3 is CASTSWLAGDQQYS. CDR3 nucleotides: TGCGCCAGCACCTCATGGCTAGCGGGGGATCAGCAGTACTCC.

The chain carries TRBV7-2 and TRBJ1-5; TRBD1 might be the D (5 bases). The CDR3 spans 14 residues. Trimming removed 5 bases at V and 7 bases at J, with 15 bases between. Germline assignment: CDR1 SGHTA and CDR2 FQGNSA. CDR3 amino acids: CASSPGDGGQPQHF. DNA for the CDR3: TGTGCCAGCAGCCCCGGGGACGGCGGACAGCCCCAGCATTTT.

There are many counts of this clonotype. This chain links TRBV29-1 with TRBJ2-7, with TRBD2 as a possible D gene (6 bases). The CDR3 runs to 12 residues. The V end was cut by 6 bases, the J end by 1 base, with 10 bases between. Germline assignment: CDR1 SQVTM and CDR2 ANQGSEA. The CDR3 spells CSVGGRSYEQYF. The CDR3 region has the DNA TGCAGCGTGGGGGGACGGTCCTACGAGCAGTACTTC.

This clonotype was seen only a few times. The chain carries TRBV20-1 and TRBJ1-6; maybe TRBD1 (6 bases). The CDR3 covers 15 residues. Trimming shortened V by 0 bases and J by 9 bases, and 15 bases separated the two germline ends. The germline gives CDR1 DFQATT, CDR2 SNEGSKA (reference sequence). CDR3 DNA sequence: TGCAGTGCTAGAGAGGGGGGGGGCTCTCGTTCACCCCTCCACTTT. Encoded protein: CSAREGGGSRSPLHF.